Listed below are T cell receptor beta chains from one sample, sequenced in a study of cytomegalovirus exposure and HLA in healthy donors. Measured with immunoSEQ multiplex PCR; TCRdb has only the in-frame clones, and not every one. The table has 150,000 or so clones, approximately 82% seen once. The sequenced sample consisted of PBMCs. These receptors came from a woman aged 40 to 55 in good health and CMV-seronegative. CDR3s include the opening cysteine and the closing phenylalanine or tryptophan. The D gene is left open where the match is weak. Only some rows state a clone size, as once, few, many or a class for expanded clones.

V,J,size,D,DNA,CDR3
TRBV27,TRBJ2-7,once,-,TGTGCCAGCAGTTTTGGCCCTTCCTACGAGCAGTACTTC,CASSFGPSYEQYF
TRBV15,TRBJ2-7,-,-,TGTGCCACCAGCAGAGATCCTACTAGCTCGGAGGGATACGAGCAGTACTTC,CATSRDPTSSEGYEQYF
TRBV5-4,TRBJ2-1,-,-,TGTGCCAGCAGCCAAGCCCCGGCGGGATACAATGAGCAGTTCTTC,CASSQAPAGYNEQFF
TRBV29-1,TRBJ2-2,-,TRBD1,TGCAGCGTTGCGGACAGGGGTGAAGTCGGGGAGCTGTTTTTT,CSVADRGEVGELFF
TRBV9,TRBJ1-2,-,-,TGTGCCAGCAGCGTAGACGGGGGGCGCTCTGGCTACACCTTC,CASSVDGGRSGYTF
TRBV19,TRBJ1-2,-,TRBD1,TGTGCCAGCTCAGCTATCCCGGGACAGCATGGCTACACCTTC,CASSAIPGQHGYTF
TRBV25-1,TRBJ2-2,-,-,TGTGCCAGCAGTGATTGGAGTATGGGACACGACAAGGGCGGGGAGCTGTTTTTT,CASSDWSMGHDKGGELFF
TRBV6-5,TRBJ1-2,-,-,TGTGCCAGCAGTTACGGCGGAGGGACTAACTATGGCTACACCTTC,CASSYGGGTNYGYTF
TRBV2,TRBJ2-1,once,-,TGTGCCAGCAGTGCGTCGCGGGGTACCTACAATGAGCAGTTCTTC,CASSASRGTYNEQFF
TRBV11-3,TRBJ1-1,-,-,TGTGCCAGCAGCTCAGGAGGGTCGAGGACCCAAGCTTTCTTT,CASSSGGSRTQAFF
TRBV27,TRBJ1-5,-,TRBD1,TGTGCCAGCAGACCCCAATACGCGGACAGGAGAGATCAGCCCCAGCATTTT,CASRPQYADRRDQPQHF
TRBV7-3,TRBJ2-1,once,TRBD1,TGTGCCAGCAGTTACAACCGACAGGGCCGAACCAATGAGCAGTTCTTC,CASSYNRQGRTNEQFF
TRBV28,TRBJ2-1,once,TRBD2,TGTGCCAGCCTCAGGCCTCAAAGCGGGAGGGCCGGACGCAATGAGCAGTTCTTC,CASLRPQSGRAGRNEQFF
TRBV5-4,TRBJ2-5,-,TRBD1,TGTGCCAGCAGCCCGGGACAGCAAGAGACCCAGTACTTC,CASSPGQQETQYF
TRBV4-2,TRBJ2-1,-,TRBD2,TGTGCCAGCAGCCAAGTAGCCCTAGCGGGAGTTTACAATGAGCAGCTCTTC,CASSQVALAGVYNEQLF
TRBV19,TRBJ1-5,few,TRBD1,TGTGCCAGTAGCTTGACAGGGTATCAGCCCCAGCATTTT,CASSLTGYQPQHF
TRBV7-9,TRBJ2-1,-,TRBD2,TGTGCCAGCAGCTTAGCCCTAGCGGGTACCTACAATGAGCAGTTCTTC,CASSLALAGTYNEQFF
TRBV7-3,TRBJ2-3,-,-,TGTGCCAGCAGCCCCGGAGGATACACAGATACGCAGTATTTT,CASSPGGYTDTQYF
TRBV5-5,TRBJ2-7,-,-,TGTGCCAGCAGCCCTCAGGGGGGCACCTACGAGCAGTACTTC,CASSPQGGTYEQYF
TRBV5-1,TRBJ2-5,-,-,TGCGCCAGCAGCCCAGAATACCAAGAGACCCAGTACTTC,CASSPEYQETQYF
TRBV9,TRBJ1-6,-,TRBD1,TGTGCCAGCAGCGTAGGACAGGGGGCTATTGATTCACCCCTCCACTTT,CASSVGQGAIDSPLHF
TRBV18,TRBJ2-6,-,TRBD1,TGTGCCAGCTCACGTACCGACAGGGCCGGGGCCAACGTCCTGACTTTC,CASSRTDRAGANVLTF
TRBV6-5,TRBJ2-7,-,-,TGTGCCAGCAGTTACTCCGGGGGGCTCAGGGAGCAGTACTTC,CASSYSGGLREQYF
TRBV7-9,TRBJ1-4,-,-,TGTTCCAGCAGCTCATACCAGGCGATCGTCGAAAAACTGTTTTTT,CSSSSYQAIVEKLFF
TRBV9,TRBJ2-5,-,-,TGTGCCAGCAGCCTAACAGTTCAAGAGACCCAGTACTTC,CASSLTVQETQYF
TRBV10-3,TRBJ1-3,few,TRBD1,TGTGCCATCAGTGAGTTGAACAGGGGGGACGGAAACACCATATATTTT,CAISELNRGDGNTIYF
TRBV7-2,TRBJ1-5,-,-,TGTGCCAGCAGCCTGACAGTGAACAATCAGCCCCAGCATTTT,CASSLTVNNQPQHF
TRBV4-2,TRBJ2-1,-,-,TGTGCCAGCAGCCAAGATCAGCGGGCCTACAATGAGCAGTTCTTC,CASSQDQRAYNEQFF
TRBV5-1,TRBJ1-1,-,-,TGCGCCAGCAGCTACTCGACACTGAACACTGAAGCTTTCTTT,CASSYSTLNTEAFF
TRBV15,TRBJ1-5,-,-,TGTGCCACCAGCCAGGGTTTCAATCAGCCCCAGCATTTT,CATSQGFNQPQHF
TRBV28,TRBJ2-1,-,-,TGTGCCAGCAGTTCTGGACATACCGCCGGGACTTCGAGGTTCTTC,CASSSGHTAGTSRFF
TRBV18,TRBJ2-1,-,TRBD2,TGTGCCAGCTCACCCGTCCGGGCGGGAGCCTCCAATGAGCAGTTCTTC,CASSPVRAGASNEQFF